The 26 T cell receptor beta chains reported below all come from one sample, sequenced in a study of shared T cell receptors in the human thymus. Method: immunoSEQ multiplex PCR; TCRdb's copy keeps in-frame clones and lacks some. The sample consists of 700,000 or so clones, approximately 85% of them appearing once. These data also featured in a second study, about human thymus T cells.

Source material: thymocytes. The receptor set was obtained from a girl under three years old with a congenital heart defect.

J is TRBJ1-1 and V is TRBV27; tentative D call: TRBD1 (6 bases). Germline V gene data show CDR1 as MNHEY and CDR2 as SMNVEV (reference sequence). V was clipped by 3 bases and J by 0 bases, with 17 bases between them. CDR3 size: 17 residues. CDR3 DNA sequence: TGTGCCAGCAGTTTCGCTTCAGGGGTTCAAATGAACACTGAAGCTTTCTTT. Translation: CASSFASGVQMNTEAFF.

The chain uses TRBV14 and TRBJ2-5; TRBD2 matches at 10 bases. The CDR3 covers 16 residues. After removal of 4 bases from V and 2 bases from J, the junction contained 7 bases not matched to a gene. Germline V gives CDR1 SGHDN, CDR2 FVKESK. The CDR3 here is CASSPSGGDLQETQYF. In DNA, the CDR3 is TGTGCCAGCAGCCCCAGCGGGGGGGACCTACAAGAGACCCAGTACTTC.

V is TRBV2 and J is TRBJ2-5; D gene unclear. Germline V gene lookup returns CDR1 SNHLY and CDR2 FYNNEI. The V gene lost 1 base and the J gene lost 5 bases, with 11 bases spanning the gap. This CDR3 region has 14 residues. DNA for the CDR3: TGTGCCAGCAGTGAAGATATTCGGTCGGAGACCCAGTACTTC. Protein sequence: CASSEDIRSETQYF.

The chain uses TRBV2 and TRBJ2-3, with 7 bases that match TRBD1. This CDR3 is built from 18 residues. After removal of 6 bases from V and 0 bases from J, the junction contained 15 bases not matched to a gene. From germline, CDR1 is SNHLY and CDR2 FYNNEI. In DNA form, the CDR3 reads TGTGCCAGCAGGATACCGGGACAGCGACAATTTAGCACAGATACGCAGTATTTT. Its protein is CASRIPGQRQFSTDTQYF.

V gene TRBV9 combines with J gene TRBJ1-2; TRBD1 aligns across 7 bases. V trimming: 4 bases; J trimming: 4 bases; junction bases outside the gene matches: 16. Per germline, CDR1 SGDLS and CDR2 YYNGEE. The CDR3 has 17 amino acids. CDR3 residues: CASSPRITGTVVYGYTF. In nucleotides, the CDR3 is TGTGCCAGCAGCCCCCGCATTACCGGGACAGTTGTCTATGGCTACACCTTC.

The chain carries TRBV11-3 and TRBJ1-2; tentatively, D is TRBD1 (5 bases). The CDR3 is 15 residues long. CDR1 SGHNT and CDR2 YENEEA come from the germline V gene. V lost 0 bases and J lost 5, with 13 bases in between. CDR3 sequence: CASSLDYPGKYGYTF. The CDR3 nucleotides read TGTGCCAGCAGCTTAGATTATCCAGGGAAGTATGGCTACACCTTC. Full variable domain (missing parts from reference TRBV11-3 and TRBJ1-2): EAGVVQSPRYKIIEKKQPVAFWCNPISGHNTLYWYLQNLGQGPELLIRYENEEAVDDSQLPKDRFSAERLKGVDSTLKIQPAELGDSAVYLCASSLDYPGKYGYTFGSGTRLTVV.

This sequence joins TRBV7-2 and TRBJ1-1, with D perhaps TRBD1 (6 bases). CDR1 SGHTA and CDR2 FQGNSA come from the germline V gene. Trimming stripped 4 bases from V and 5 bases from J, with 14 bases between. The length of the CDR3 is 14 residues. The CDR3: CASSSTTGYTEAFF. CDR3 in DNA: TGTGCCAGCAGCTCCACTACAGGGTATACTGAAGCTTTCTTT. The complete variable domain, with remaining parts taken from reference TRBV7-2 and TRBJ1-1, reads GAGVSQSPSNKVTEKGKDVELRCDPISGHTALYWYRQSLGQGLEFLIYFQGNSAPDKSGLPSDRFSAERTGGSVSTLTIQRTQQEDSAVYLCASSSTTGYTEAFFGQGTRLTVV.

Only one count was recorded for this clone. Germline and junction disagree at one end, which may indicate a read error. DNA for the CDR3: TGTGCCAGCAGTAACTCGGGACAGGGGATCAGGGTCTTC. This translates into CASSNSGQGIRVF. The rearrangement links TRBV28 to TRBJ2-1; 10 nucleotides agree with TRBD1. The length of the CDR3 is 13 residues. In germline, CDR1 is MDHEN, CDR2 SYDVKM. Variable domain in full (rest from reference TRBV28 and TRBJ2-1): DVKVTQSSRYLVKRTGEKVFLECVQDMDHENMFWYRQDPGLGLRLIYFSYDVKMKEKGDIPEGYSVSREKKERFSLILESASTNQTSMYLCASSNSGQGIRVFGPGTRLTVL.

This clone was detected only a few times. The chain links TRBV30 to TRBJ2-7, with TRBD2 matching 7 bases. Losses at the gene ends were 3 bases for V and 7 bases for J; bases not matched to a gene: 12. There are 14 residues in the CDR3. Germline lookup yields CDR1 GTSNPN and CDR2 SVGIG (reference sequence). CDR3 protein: CAWRRSGAPLEQYF. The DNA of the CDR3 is TGTGCCTGGAGGCGGAGCGGGGCTCCCCTAGAGCAGTACTTC.

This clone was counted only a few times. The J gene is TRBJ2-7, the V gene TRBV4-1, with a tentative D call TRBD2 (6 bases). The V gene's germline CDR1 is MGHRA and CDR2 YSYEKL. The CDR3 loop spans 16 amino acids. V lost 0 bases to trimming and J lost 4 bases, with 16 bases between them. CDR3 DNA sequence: TGCGCCAGCAGCCAAGATCCCGGGGACTTGAAGTACGAGCAGTACTTC. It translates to CASSQDPGDLKYEQYF.

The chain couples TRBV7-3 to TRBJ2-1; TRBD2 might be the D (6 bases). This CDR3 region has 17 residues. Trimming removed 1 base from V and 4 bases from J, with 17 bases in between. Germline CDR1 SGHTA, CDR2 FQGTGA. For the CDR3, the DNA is TGTGCCAGCAGCTTAATGGGGGGACTCCTCCCGTACAATGAGCAGTTCTTC. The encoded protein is CASSLMGGLLPYNEQFF.

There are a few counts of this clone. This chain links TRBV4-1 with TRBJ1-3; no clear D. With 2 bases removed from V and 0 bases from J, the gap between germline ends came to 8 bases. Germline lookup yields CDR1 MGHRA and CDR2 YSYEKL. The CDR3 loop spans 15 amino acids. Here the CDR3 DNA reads TGCGCCAGCAGCCAAAAGTTCAGCTCTGGAAACACCATATATTTT. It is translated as CASSQKFSSGNTIYF.

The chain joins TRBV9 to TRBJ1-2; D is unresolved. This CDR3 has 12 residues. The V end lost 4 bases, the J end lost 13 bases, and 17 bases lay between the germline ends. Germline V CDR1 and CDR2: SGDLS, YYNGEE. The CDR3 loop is CASSPTTGVVTF. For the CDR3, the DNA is TGTGCCAGCAGCCCGACGACCGGGGTTGTCACCTTC.

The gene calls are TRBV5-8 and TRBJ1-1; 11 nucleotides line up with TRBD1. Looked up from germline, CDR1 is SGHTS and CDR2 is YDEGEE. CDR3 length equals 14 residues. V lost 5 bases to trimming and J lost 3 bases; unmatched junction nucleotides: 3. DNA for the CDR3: TGTGCCAGCAGATGGGGACAGGGGGACACTGAAGCTTTCTTT. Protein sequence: CASRWGQGDTEAFF.

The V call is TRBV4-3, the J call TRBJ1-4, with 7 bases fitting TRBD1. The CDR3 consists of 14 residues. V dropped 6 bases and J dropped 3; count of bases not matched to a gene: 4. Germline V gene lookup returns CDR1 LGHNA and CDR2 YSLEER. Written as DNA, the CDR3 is TGCGCCAGCAGTGACAGGGCGCCTAATGAAAAACTGTTTTTT. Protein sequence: CASSDRAPNEKLFF.

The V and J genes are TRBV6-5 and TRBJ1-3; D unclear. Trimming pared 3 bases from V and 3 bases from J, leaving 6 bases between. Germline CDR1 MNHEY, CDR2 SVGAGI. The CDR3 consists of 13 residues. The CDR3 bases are TGTGCCAGCAGTTATACGGGTGGAAACACCATATATTTT. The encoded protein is CASSYTGGNTIYF.

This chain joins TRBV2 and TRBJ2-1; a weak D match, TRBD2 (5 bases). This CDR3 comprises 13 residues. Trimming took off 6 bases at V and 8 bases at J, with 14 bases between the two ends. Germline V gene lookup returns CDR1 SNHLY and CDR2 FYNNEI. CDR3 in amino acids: CASRGGPLDEQFF. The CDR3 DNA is TGTGCCAGCAGGGGCGGGCCCCTCGATGAGCAGTTCTTC.

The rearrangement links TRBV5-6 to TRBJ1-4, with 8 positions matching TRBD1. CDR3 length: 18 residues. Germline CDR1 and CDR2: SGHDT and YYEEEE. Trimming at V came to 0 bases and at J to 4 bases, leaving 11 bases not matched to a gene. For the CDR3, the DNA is TGTGCCAGCAGCTTGGGTAAAGGCCAGGGGGCAAGTAATGAAAAACTGTTTTTT. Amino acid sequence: CASSLGKGQGASNEKLFF.

As DNA, the CDR3 is TGTGCCAGCAGCCCTCCCGGGACAGGGGAACTCTATACTACCTACGAGCAGTACTTC. Its translation: CASSPPGTGELYTTYEQYF. V usage is TRBV7-2 and J usage is TRBJ2-7; TRBD1 matches 10 bases. CDR1 is SGHTA and CDR2 is FQGNSA in the germline V gene. This CDR3 spans 19 amino acids. J lost 2 bases, V lost 5 bases, and 18 bases had no gene match.

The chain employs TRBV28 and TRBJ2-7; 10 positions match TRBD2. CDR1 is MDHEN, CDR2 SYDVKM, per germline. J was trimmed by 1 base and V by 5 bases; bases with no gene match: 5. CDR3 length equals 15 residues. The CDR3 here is CASSTLAGRSYEQYF. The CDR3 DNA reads TGTGCCAGCAGTACACTAGCGGGGAGGTCCTACGAGCAGTACTTC.

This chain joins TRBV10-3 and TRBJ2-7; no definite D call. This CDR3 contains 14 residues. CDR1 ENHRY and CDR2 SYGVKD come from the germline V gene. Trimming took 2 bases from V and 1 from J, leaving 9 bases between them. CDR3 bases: TGTGCCATCAGTGAGAACCCCTATTCCTACGAGCAGTACTTC. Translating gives CAISENPYSYEQYF.

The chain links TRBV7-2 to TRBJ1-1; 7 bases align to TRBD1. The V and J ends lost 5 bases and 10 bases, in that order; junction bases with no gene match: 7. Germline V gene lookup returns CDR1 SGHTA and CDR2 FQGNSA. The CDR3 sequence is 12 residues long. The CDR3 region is CASSPTTGTAFF. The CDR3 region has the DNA TGTGCCAGCAGCCCCACGACAGGGACAGCTTTCTTT.

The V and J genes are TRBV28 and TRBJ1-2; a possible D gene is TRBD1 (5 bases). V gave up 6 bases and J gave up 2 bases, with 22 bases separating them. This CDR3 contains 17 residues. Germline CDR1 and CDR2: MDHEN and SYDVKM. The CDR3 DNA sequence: TGTGCCAGCAGCTTTACCTATCTGCGGGGGGTGAACTATGGCTACACCTTC. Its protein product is CASSFTYLRGVNYGYTF.

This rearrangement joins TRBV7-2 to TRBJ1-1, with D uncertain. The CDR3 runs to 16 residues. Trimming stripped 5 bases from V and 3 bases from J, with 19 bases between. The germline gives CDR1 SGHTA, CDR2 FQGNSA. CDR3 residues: CASSPPRSYGDTEAFF. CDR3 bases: TGTGCCAGCAGCCCGCCGAGGTCCTACGGGGACACTGAAGCTTTCTTT.

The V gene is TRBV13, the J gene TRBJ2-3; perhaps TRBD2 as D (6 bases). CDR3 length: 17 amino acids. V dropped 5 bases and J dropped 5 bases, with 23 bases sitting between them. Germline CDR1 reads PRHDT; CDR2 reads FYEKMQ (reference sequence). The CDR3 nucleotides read TGTGCCAGCAGCCTCGGGACTCCACAAGAAACGAGAGATACGCAGTATTTT. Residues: CASSLGTPQETRDTQYF. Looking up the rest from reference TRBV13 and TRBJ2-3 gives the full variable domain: AAGVIQSPRHLIKEKRETATLKCYPIPRHDTVYWYQQGPGQDPQFLISFYEKMQSDKGSIPDRFSAQQFSDYHSELNMSSLELGDSALYFCASSLGTPQETRDTQYFGPGTRLTVL.

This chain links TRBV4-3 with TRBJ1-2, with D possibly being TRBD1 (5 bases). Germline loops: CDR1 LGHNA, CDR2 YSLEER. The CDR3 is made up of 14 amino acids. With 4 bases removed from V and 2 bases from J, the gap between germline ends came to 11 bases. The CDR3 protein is CASSRGTFNYGYTF. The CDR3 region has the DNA TGCGCCAGCAGCCGCGGGACCTTCAACTATGGCTACACCTTC.